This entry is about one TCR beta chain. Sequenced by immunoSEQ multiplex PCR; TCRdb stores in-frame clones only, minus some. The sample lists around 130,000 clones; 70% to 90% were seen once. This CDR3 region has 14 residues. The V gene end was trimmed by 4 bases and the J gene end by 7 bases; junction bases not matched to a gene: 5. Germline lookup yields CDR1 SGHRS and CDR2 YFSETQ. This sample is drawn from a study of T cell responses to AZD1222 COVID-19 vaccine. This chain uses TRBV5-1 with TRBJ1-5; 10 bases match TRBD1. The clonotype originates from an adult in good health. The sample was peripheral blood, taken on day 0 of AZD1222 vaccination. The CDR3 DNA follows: TGCGCCAGCAGCGCTGGACAGGGGGACCAGCCCCAGCATTTT. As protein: CASSAGQGDQPQHF.